These 31 T cell receptor beta chains share one sample of origin, sequenced in a study of blood T cells in healthy people across ages. A second 7 to 11 cycle PCR used barcoded and J-beta primers. TCRdb recomputed calls from the 5' RACE reads with MiXCR, one row per CDR3 protein. Of about 1.6 million distinct CDR3 sequences detected, about 31% appear once; the ten largest clones hold around 11%. Sequencing was carried out using blood. The receptor source for this set is a woman in her 30s in good health.

This clonotype was counted between two and nine times. V gene TRBV20-1 combines with J gene TRBJ2-7, with D perhaps matching TRBD2 (5 bases). Germline V gives CDR1 DFQATT, CDR2 SNEGSKA (reference sequence). V was cut by 3 bases and J by 6 bases, with 18 bases left in between. The length of the CDR3 is 14 residues. This chain's CDR3 is CSASMGPGYGEQYF. As DNA, the CDR3 is TGCAGTGCTAGTATGGGCCCGGGGTACGGCGAGCAGTACTTC.

This clonotype was counted between two and nine times. The chain combines TRBV9 with TRBJ2-3; 8 nucleotides match TRBD2. CDR1 and CDR2 (germline): SGDLS, YYNGEE. J lost 0 bases, V lost 4 bases, and 4 bases had no gene match. This CDR3 has 15 amino acids. The CDR3 protein is CASSSGGDSTDTQYF. DNA for the CDR3: TGTGCCAGCAGCTCGGGGGGGGACAGCACAGATACGCAGTATTTT.

This clonotype was seen only a few times. V and J are TRBV4-1 and TRBJ2-6; D is uncertain. Germline CDR1 is MGHRA and CDR2 is YSYEKL. V lost 3 bases to trimming and J lost 0 bases, with 3 bases between them. The CDR3 has 14 residues. The CDR3 loop is CASSHPSGANVLTF. CDR3 DNA sequence: TGCGCCAGCAGCCACCCCTCTGGGGCCAACGTCCTGACTTTC.

This chain connects TRBV11-2 to TRBJ2-5; the D gene could be TRBD1 or TRBD2 (5 bases each). Deletions cut 3 bases from V and 1 base from J, with 12 bases between. Germline V gene lookup returns CDR1 SGHAT and CDR2 FQNNGV. This CDR3 region has 15 residues. CDR3 DNA: TGTGCCAGCAGCTTCAGTGAGGGGATCCAAGAGACCCAGTACTTC. Its protein is CASSFSEGIQETQYF. Full variable domain (missing parts from reference TRBV11-2 and TRBJ2-5): EAGVAQSPRYKIIEKRQSVAFWCNPISGHATLYWYQQILGQGPKLLIQFQNNGVVDDSQLPKDRFSAERLKGVDSTLKIQPAKLEDSAVYLCASSFSEGIQETQYFGPGTRLLVL.

The rearrangement links TRBV28 to TRBJ2-7, with 11 bases fitting TRBD2. The junction had 11 bases not matched to a gene; V was cut back by 6 bases and J by 1 base. CDR3 length: 17 residues. Germline CDR1 is MDHEN and CDR2 is SYDVKM. For the CDR3, the DNA is TGTGCCAGCAGCTCGGGACTAGCGGACAAGCGGTCCTACGAGCAGTACTTC. Encoded protein: CASSSGLADKRSYEQYF.

This clonotype showed up just a few times. A read error may account for a junction end that differs from germline. The V gene is TRBV4-1, the J gene TRBJ1-1, with a weak D call TRBD1 (5 bases). CDR3 length: 16 residues. The germline V gene encodes CDR1 MGHRA and CDR2 YSYEKL. The CDR3: CASNQVGTRMNTEAFF. As DNA, the CDR3 is TGCGCCAGCAACCAAGTGGGGACCCGCATGAACACTGAAGCTTTCTTT.

This clonotype was found a few times. The chain uses TRBV5-5 and TRBJ2-3; TRBD2 aligns across 10 bases. The CDR3 is made up of 16 amino acids. CDR1 SGHKS and CDR2 YYEKEE come from the germline V gene (reference sequence). Trimming removed 0 bases from V and 5 bases from J; junction bases left unmatched: 6. The CDR3 coding sequence is TGTGCCAGCAGCTTGGGAGCGGGGGGGCCTAAAGATACGCAGTATTTT. This translates into CASSLGAGGPKDTQYF.

The sample holds a few counts of this clonotype. This rearrangement joins TRBV30 to TRBJ1-2; D perhaps matches TRBD1 (6 bases). The V end was cut by 4 bases, the J end by 3 bases, with 9 bases between. Germline V gene data show CDR1 as GTSNPN and CDR2 as SVGIG (reference sequence). The length of the CDR3 is 12 residues. The CDR3 nucleotides are TGTGCCTGGACTGGACAGTACTATGGCTACACCTTC. The encoded protein is CAWTGQYYGYTF.

This clonotype occurred many times. The rearrangement uses TRBV5-1 and TRBJ2-1; 13 positions match TRBD2. There are 17 residues in the CDR3. Per germline, CDR1 SGHRS and CDR2 YFSETQ. The junction had 12 bases not matched to a gene; V was cut back by 3 bases and J by 9 bases. The CDR3 spells CASSYGGLAGAGGEQFF. For the CDR3, the DNA is TGCGCCAGCAGCTATGGCGGACTAGCGGGAGCAGGGGGTGAGCAGTTCTTC.

In nucleotides, the CDR3 is TGTGCCAGCAGTTTGAACCGGGACAGAAGTAACTATGGCTACACCTTC. Translation gives CASSLNRDRSNYGYTF. This sequence joins TRBV11-2 and TRBJ1-2, with 7 bases matching TRBD1. The CDR3 has 16 residues. With V trimmed by 6 bases and J by 1 base, 11 bases remained unmatched. Germline CDR1 SGHAT, CDR2 FQNNGV.

The chain is built from TRBV12-3 or TRBV12-4 and TRBJ2-1; D remains ambiguous. V dropped 5 bases and J dropped 10 bases, with 9 bases sitting between them. The length of the CDR3 is 11 residues. The CDR3: CASSTVGEQFF. DNA for the CDR3: TGTGCCAGCAGTACGGTTGGGGAGCAGTTCTTC.

The V and J genes are TRBV10-3 and TRBJ2-2, with a weak D call TRBD2 (6 bases). The CDR3 consists of 13 residues. Trimming pared 9 bases from V and 3 bases from J, leaving 11 bases between. CDR1 is ENHRY, CDR2 SYGVKD, per germline. The CDR3 is CAIRDFHTGELFF. The CDR3, as DNA: TGTGCCATAAGGGACTTCCACACCGGGGAGCTGTTTTTT.

The V call is TRBV3-1, the J call TRBJ2-1, with TRBD2 matching over 8 bases. V gave up 4 bases and J gave up 10 bases; unmatched junction bases: 15. The CDR3 is 16 residues long. Germline CDR1 reads LGHDT; CDR2 reads YNNKEL (reference sequence). CDR3 residues: CASSRSTGGGQNEQFF. The DNA for the CDR3 is TGTGCCAGCAGCCGCTCGACTGGCGGGGGGCAAAACGAGCAGTTCTTC.

The V and J genes are TRBV4-1 and TRBJ2-5; D could derive from TRBD1 or TRBD2 (5 bases each). This CDR3 contains 14 residues. Trimming took off 4 bases at V and 4 bases at J, with 13 bases between the two ends. Germline V gene lookup returns CDR1 MGHRA and CDR2 YSYEKL. CDR3 loop: CASSPEGWRETQYF. DNA for the CDR3: TGCGCCAGCAGCCCCGAGGGGTGGAGAGAGACCCAGTACTTC.

The V call is TRBV27, the J call TRBJ1-4, with D unclear. The CDR3 covers 16 residues. V dropped 4 bases and J dropped 0 bases, with 12 bases sitting between them. Germline V gives CDR1 MNHEY, CDR2 SMNVEV (reference sequence). CDR3 region: CASSSGLSTTNEKLFF. The CDR3 DNA reads TGTGCCAGCAGTTCGGGTTTGAGTACAACTAATGAAAAACTGTTTTTT. Variable domain in full (rest from reference TRBV27 and TRBJ1-4): EAQVTQNPRYLITVTGKKLTVTCSQNMNHEYMSWYRQDPGLGLRQIYYSMNVEVTDKGDVPEGYKVSRKEKRNFPLILESPSPNQTSLYFCASSSGLSTTNEKLFFGSGTQLSVL.

This clonotype was observed many times. The V and J genes are TRBV4-1 and TRBJ2-5; D possibly corresponds to TRBD1 (5 bases). Germline V gives CDR1 MGHRA, CDR2 YSYEKL. The CDR3 has 16 amino acids. V was cut by 1 base and J by 1 base, with 13 bases left in between. In nucleotides, the CDR3 is TGCGCCAGCAGCCAAGCACAAAATGGGGCCCAAGAGACCCAGTACTTC. Its protein product is CASSQAQNGAQETQYF.

The chain uses TRBV6-6 and TRBJ1-5; 7 bases align to TRBD1. The CDR3 contains 14 residues. From germline, CDR1 is MNHNY and CDR2 SVGAGI (reference sequence). The J segment lost 6 bases and the V segment lost 5 bases, leaving 7 bases of the junction unmatched. For the CDR3, the DNA is TGTGCCAGCAGTCAAGGGACAGTCGGTCAGCCCCAGCATTTT. Translated: CASSQGTVGQPQHF.

To note about this clonotype: A much larger clone differs from this one at a single base, so this may be a read error. The V call is TRBV11-2, the J call TRBJ2-2, with D unclear. Trimming removed 1 base at V and 6 bases at J, with 12 bases between. This CDR3 is 15 amino acids long. Germline V lookup: CDR1 SGHAT, CDR2 FQNNGV. The CDR3: CASSLVQSYAGELFF. CDR3 coding DNA: TGTGCCAGCAGCTTAGTACAGTCTTATGCCGGGGAGCTGTTTTTT.

CDR3 amino acids: CASSHSPLQVMGPPDTQYF. In DNA form, the CDR3 reads TGTGCCAGCAGTCATAGCCCCCTCCAGGTCATGGGGCCTCCAGATACGCAGTATTTT. The chain couples TRBV27 to TRBJ2-3; perhaps TRBD1 as D (5 bases). CDR3 length equals 19 residues. Germline lookup yields CDR1 MNHEY and CDR2 SMNVEV (reference sequence). V dropped 5 bases and J dropped 4 bases, with 28 bases sitting between them.

The chain has TRBV30 and TRBJ2-1; D ambiguous. The CDR3 runs 11 residues. Germline values: CDR1 GTSNPN, CDR2 SVGIG (reference sequence). Trimming took off 1 base at V and 13 bases at J, with 11 bases between the two ends. CDR3 sequence (DNA): TGTGCCTGGAGTGGGAAGGCCCATCAGTTCTTC. Its protein is CAWSGKAHQFF. Using reference TRBV30 and TRBJ2-1 for the parts outside the CDR3, the full variable domain is SQTIHQWPATLVQPVGSPLSLECTVEGTSNPNLYWYRQAAGRGLQLLFYSVGIGQISSEVPQNLSASRPQDRQFILSSKKLLLSDSGFYLCAWSGKAHQFFGPGTRLTVL.

This clonotype was recorded many times. V is TRBV6-1 and J is TRBJ2-1; 8 nucleotides match TRBD2. The CDR3 is 16 residues long. Germline V gene lookup returns CDR1 MNHNS and CDR2 SASEGT. V gave up 2 bases and J gave up 1 base; unmatched junction bases: 4. The CDR3 DNA reads TGTGCCAGCAGTGAATTGGGCGGGGGGTCCTACAATGAGCAGTTCTTC. It is translated as CASSELGGGSYNEQFF.

This chain links TRBV28 with TRBJ2-6, with D perhaps matching TRBD1 (6 bases). From germline, CDR1 is MDHEN and CDR2 SYDVKM. The CDR3 spans 18 residues. Trimming left V 5 bases short and J 3 bases short, with 20 bases between. The CDR3 DNA follows: TGTGCCAGCAGTCTACTGACAGGTGGGGTTTTTGGGGCCAACGTCCTGACTTTC. It is translated as CASSLLTGGVFGANVLTF.

In its sample, this clonotype was seen a few times. This rearrangement joins TRBV5-1 to TRBJ2-3, with D unclear. This CDR3 is 16 amino acids long. Germline loops: CDR1 SGHRS, CDR2 YFSETQ. V was cut by 0 bases and J by 2 bases, with 13 bases left in between. DNA of the CDR3: TGCGCCAGCAGCTTGGGAACCAGAGAAACCACAGATACGCAGTATTTT. It specifies CASSLGTRETTDTQYF.

This clonotype has only a few counts. The chain uses TRBV20-1 and TRBJ2-7, with 10 bases identical to TRBD2. In germline, CDR1 is DFQATT, CDR2 SNEGSKA (reference sequence). CDR3 length: 16 residues. V lost 3 bases, J lost 6 bases, and 14 bases stayed unmatched. The CDR3 region has the DNA TGCAGTGCTAGGGAGGGGTCTAGCGGGAGTTCAGGCGAGCAGTACTTC. Amino acids: CSAREGSSGSSGEQYF.

This chain joins TRBV2 and TRBJ2-1, with 7 positions matching TRBD1. The V gene's germline CDR1 is SNHLY and CDR2 FYNNEI. This CDR3 is built from 11 residues. V lost 2 bases and J lost 16; bases outside the gene matches: 5. The CDR3 sequence is CASSEQGVGFF. CDR3 bases: TGTGCCAGCAGTGAACAGGGGGTTGGCTTCTTC.

V and J are TRBV27 and TRBJ2-3; tentatively, D is TRBD2 (5 bases). This CDR3 region has 16 residues. Per germline, CDR1 MNHEY and CDR2 SMNVEV (reference sequence). Trimming left V 2 bases short and J 4 bases short, with 16 bases between. The CDR3 region has the DNA TGTGCCAGCAGTTTAAACGGGTTCGAGGGCGCAGATACGCAGTATTTT. Translating gives CASSLNGFEGADTQYF.

The gene calls are TRBV5-6 and TRBJ2-7, with TRBD2 matching 7 bases. The V and J ends lost 4 bases and 7 bases, in that order; junction bases with no gene match: 8. From germline, CDR1 is SGHDT and CDR2 YYEEEE. This CDR3 has 13 amino acids. CDR3 loop: CASSLGGSNEQYF. The CDR3 bases are TGTGCCAGCAGCCTCGGCGGGAGTAATGAGCAGTACTTC. The full variable domain, its missing parts supplied by reference TRBV5-6 and TRBJ2-7, is DAGVTQSPTHLIKTRGQQVTLRCSPKSGHDTVSWYQQALGQGPQFIFQYYEEEERQRGNFPDRFSGHQFPNYSSELNVNALLLGDSALYLCASSLGGSNEQYFGPGTRLTVT.

This clonotype was observed many times. The rearrangement links TRBV27 to TRBJ2-3; D call uncertain. Germline lookup yields CDR1 MNHEY and CDR2 SMNVEV (reference sequence). V lost 1 base and J lost 0, with 8 bases in between. The CDR3 length is 15 residues. The CDR3 nucleotides read TGTGCCAGCAGTTTATTGGCGGAGAGCACAGATACGCAGTATTTT. Translation: CASSLLAESTDTQYF.

This sequence joins TRBV5-1 and TRBJ2-3; TRBD2 might be the D (5 bases). The CDR3 runs to 14 residues. Germline V gene sequence: CDR1 SGHRS, CDR2 YFSETQ. Trimming stripped 6 bases from V and 5 bases from J, with 16 bases between. The CDR3 DNA sequence: TGCGCCAGCAACCCAAGCGGCGTCCTAGATACGCAGTATTTT. This sequence encodes CASNPSGVLDTQYF.

This clonotype was counted ten times or more. The V call is TRBV7-2, the J call TRBJ2-1; 9 bases match TRBD2. Germline V gene sequence: CDR1 SGHTA, CDR2 FQGNSA. The CDR3 has 15 amino acids. The J segment lost 6 bases and the V segment lost 1 base, leaving 4 bases of the junction unmatched. The CDR3 coding sequence is TGTGCCAGCAGCTTAGTAGCGGGAGACGTCAATGAGCAGTTCTTC. Protein: CASSLVAGDVNEQFF. The complete variable domain, with remaining parts taken from reference TRBV7-2 and TRBJ2-1, reads GAGVSQSPSNKVTEKGKDVELRCDPISGHTALYWYRQSLGQGLEFLIYFQGNSAPDKSGLPSDRFSAERTGGSVSTLTIQRTQQEDSAVYLCASSLVAGDVNEQFFGPGTRLTVL.

This clonotype turned up a few times. The rearrangement joins TRBV20-1 to TRBJ2-5; D possibly matches TRBD1 or TRBD2 (5 bases each). The V end was cut by 1 base, the J end by 5 bases, with 11 bases between. The CDR3 sequence is 13 residues long. The germline V gene encodes CDR1 DFQATT and CDR2 SNEGSKA (reference sequence). CDR3: CSARGGMGETQYF. CDR3 DNA sequence: TGCAGTGCTAGAGGGGGGATGGGGGAGACCCAGTACTTC.